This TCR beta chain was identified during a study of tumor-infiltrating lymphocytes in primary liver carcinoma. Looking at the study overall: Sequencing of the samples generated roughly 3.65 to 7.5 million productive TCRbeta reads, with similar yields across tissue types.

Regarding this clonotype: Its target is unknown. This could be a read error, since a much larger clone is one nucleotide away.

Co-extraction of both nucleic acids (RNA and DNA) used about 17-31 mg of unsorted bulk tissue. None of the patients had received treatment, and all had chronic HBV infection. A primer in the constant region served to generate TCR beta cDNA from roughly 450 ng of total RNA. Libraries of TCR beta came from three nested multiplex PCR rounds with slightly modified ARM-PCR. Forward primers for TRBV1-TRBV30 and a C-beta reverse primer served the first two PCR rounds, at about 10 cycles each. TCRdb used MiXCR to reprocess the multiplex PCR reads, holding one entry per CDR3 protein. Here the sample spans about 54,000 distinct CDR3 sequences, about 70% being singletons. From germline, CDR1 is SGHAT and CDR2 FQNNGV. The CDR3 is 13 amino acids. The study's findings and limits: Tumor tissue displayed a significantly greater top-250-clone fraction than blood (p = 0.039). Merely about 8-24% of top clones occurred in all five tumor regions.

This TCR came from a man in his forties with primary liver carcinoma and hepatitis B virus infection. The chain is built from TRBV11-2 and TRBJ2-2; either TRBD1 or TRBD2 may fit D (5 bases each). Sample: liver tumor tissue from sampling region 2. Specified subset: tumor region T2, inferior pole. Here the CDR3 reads CASSWVLPGGLFF. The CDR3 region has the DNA TGTGCCAGCAGCTGGGTCCTTCCTGGGGGGCTGTTTTTT. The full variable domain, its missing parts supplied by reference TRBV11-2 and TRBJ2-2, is EAGVAQSPRYKIIEKRQSVAFWCNPISGHATLYWYQQILGQGPKLLIQFQNNGVVDDSQLPKDRFSAERLKGVDSTLKIQPAKLEDSAVYLCASSWVLPGGLFFGEGSRLTVL.